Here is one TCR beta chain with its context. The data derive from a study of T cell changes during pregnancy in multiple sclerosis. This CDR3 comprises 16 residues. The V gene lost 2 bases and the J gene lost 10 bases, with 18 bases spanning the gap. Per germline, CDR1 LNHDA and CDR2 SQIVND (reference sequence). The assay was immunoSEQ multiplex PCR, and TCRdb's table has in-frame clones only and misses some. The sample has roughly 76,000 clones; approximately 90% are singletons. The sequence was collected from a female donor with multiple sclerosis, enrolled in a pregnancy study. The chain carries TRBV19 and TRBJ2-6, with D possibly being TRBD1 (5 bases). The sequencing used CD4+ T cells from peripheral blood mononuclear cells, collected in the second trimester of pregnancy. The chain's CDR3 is CASSIRQSTSSNVLTF. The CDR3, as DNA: TGTGCCAGTAGTATACGACAGTCTACCTCTAGTAACGTCCTGACTTTC.